This T cell receptor (beta chain) derives from a study of glioma-infiltrating T cells. Findings of the study overall: Very few CDR3 sequences were shared between tissue and blood. Above-expected tissue-blood divergence occurred in all gliomas, most in low-grade ones.

Amplification of TCR alpha and beta CDR3 regions from RNA used iRepertoire nested multiplex PCR. MiXCR, applied by TCRdb to the multiplex PCR reads, yields one record per CDR3 protein. The data hold around 350,000 distinct CDR3 sequences, with about two fifths observed a single time. The CDR3 consists of 16 residues. V gave up 6 bases and J gave up 3 bases, with 18 bases separating them. Germline V gene data show CDR1 as MNHNS and CDR2 as SASEGT. There are many counts of this clonotype. The target antigen is unknown. The source material was glioma tissue, nonneoplastic brain tissue, or PBMCs (not recorded which). The gene calls are TRBV6-1 and TRBJ2-1, with a tentative D call TRBD2 (7 bases). The clonotype was recovered from a human donor with low-grade glioma or glioblastoma, undergoing nonglioma brain surgery, or in good health (not recorded which). CDR3 nucleotides: TGTGCCAGCAGATTGGGGGGGCAAACTTTCTACAATGAGCAGTTCTTC. Encoded protein: CASRLGGQTFYNEQFF.